The TCR beta chain under discussion was sequenced for a study of cytomegalovirus exposure and HLA in healthy donors. Overall study context: Earlier, almost 120 million unique TCR beta sequences were recovered from about 200 million T cells by an analysis. Broader study findings: The study designated 150 or so TCR beta chains cytomegalovirus-associated. Earlier results showed most TCR beta V segments being productive about 90% or about 30% of the time.

A multiplex PCR was run with 60 Vbeta primers and 13 Jbeta primers. Measured with immunoSEQ multiplex PCR; TCRdb has only the in-frame clones, and not every one. Of more than 150,000 clones listed, about 90% are singletons. A note on this clone: Its antigen is not known.

This clonotype originated in a girl less than two years old in good health and CMV-seronegative. The sequenced material came from PBMCs.

The CDR3 protein is CASSFRGRDTEAFF. The CDR3 DNA reads TGTGCCAGCAGTTTCAGGGGAAGGGACACTGAAGCTTTCTTT. V usage is TRBV2 and J usage is TRBJ1-1, with D possibly matching TRBD1 (6 bases). The germline gives CDR1 SNHLY, CDR2 FYNNEI. The CDR3 runs to 14 residues. Deletions cut 5 bases from V and 3 bases from J, with 13 bases between.